Shown below are 11 T cell receptor beta chains from a single sample sequenced in a study of prognosis after radiotherapy for stage I lung cancer. With two-round multiplex PCR, TCR beta CDR3 sequences were amplified from genomic DNA. Primers (each specific to one TRBV or TRBJ gene) were used in first-round PCR. MiXCR, run by TCRdb on the multiplex PCR reads, gives a single entry per CDR3 protein. Among 8,000 to 9,000 distinct CDR3 sequences listed, over 50% were seen once. The sample here was PBMCs, taken before or after stereotactic body radiation therapy (not recorded which). The source of these receptors is a donor aged 50 or older with non-small cell lung cancer.

Worth noting for this clonotype: Germline is not matched at one junction end, which may reflect a read error. The chain recombines TRBV7-9 with TRBJ1-2; D perhaps matches TRBD1 (5 bases). The germline CDR1 and CDR2 sequences are SEHNR and FQNEAQ (reference sequence). There are 15 residues in the CDR3. CDR3 sequence reads: CASSPGTPSLYVYTF. CDR3 sequence (DNA): TGTGCCAGCAGCCCTGGGACCCCCTCTCTCTATGTCTACACCTTC.

About this clonotype itself: It is likely a read error: a sequence one base away is far more abundant. The chain employs TRBV6-8 and TRBJ2-5; 11 nucleotides line up with TRBD1. Germline lookup yields CDR1 MNHGY and CDR2 SAAAGT. This CDR3 comprises 14 residues. The DNA of the CDR3 is TGTGTCAGCAGGTCTCCGGGACAGGGGGGGACCCAGTACTTC. Encoded protein: CVSRSPGQGGTQYF.

The chain joins TRBV30 to TRBJ2-1; 7 bases are a match to TRBD2. The V gene end was trimmed by 1 base and the J gene end by 5 bases; junction bases not matched to a gene: 8. The V gene's germline CDR1 is GTSNPN and CDR2 SVGIG (reference sequence). The CDR3 spans 15 residues. DNA of the CDR3: TGTGCCTGGAGTGGGGAGCGGGACCGGAACAATGAGCAGTTCTTC. It specifies CAWSGERDRNNEQFF.

V usage is TRBV19 and J usage is TRBJ1-1, with D hard to call. V lost 5 bases and J 7 bases, leaving 14 bases between the germline ends. Germline lookup yields CDR1 LNHDA and CDR2 SQIVND (reference sequence). The CDR3 has 13 residues. The CDR3 spells CASSSDGIGEAFF. The CDR3 bases are TGTGCCAGTAGTTCGGATGGAATCGGTGAAGCTTTCTTT.

This clonotype was recorded many times. This rearrangement joins TRBV18 to TRBJ2-3, with D perhaps matching TRBD1 (6 bases). The germline V gene has CDR1 KGHSH and CDR2 LQKENI. CDR3 length equals 17 residues. Trimming pared 0 bases from V and 0 bases from J, leaving 13 bases between. The CDR3 DNA reads TGTGCCAGCTCACCACCCGGACAGCTTATTAGCACAGATACGCAGTATTTT. This codes for CASSPPGQLISTDTQYF.

This clonotype showed up just once. A read error is the likely source, as a far larger clone sits one nucleotide away. The chain has TRBV6-1 and TRBJ1-1; D gene ambiguous. The CDR3 spans 13 residues. Per the germline V gene, CDR1 is MNHNS and CDR2 is SASEGT. Trimming cost V 6 bases and J 1 base, with 9 bases left between them. CDR3 nucleotides: TGTGCCAGCAGAGTAGATTGGAACACTGAAGCTTTCTTT. It encodes CASRVDWNTEAFF.

The sample holds one count of this clonotype. V and J are TRBV15 and TRBJ1-2; weak D call: TRBD1 (6 bases). CDR3 length: 17 amino acids. V was cut by 5 bases and J by 2 bases, with 21 bases left in between. Germline V CDR1 and CDR2: LNHNV, YYDKDF (reference sequence). The CDR3 bases are TGTGCCACCAGCTCACGGACAGCGGTTACGATGAACTATGGCTACACCTTC. Translated: CATSSRTAVTMNYGYTF.

Concerning this clonotype itself: A single base is all that separates this from a far larger clone, so a read error is likely. The chain combines TRBV27 with TRBJ2-1; the D is unclear. Germline-derived CDR1 and CDR2 are MNHEY and SMNVEV (reference sequence). The V and J ends lost 3 bases and 9 bases respectively, with 6 bases between them. CDR3 length: 11 amino acids. Here the CDR3 reads CASSFGLEQFF. The CDR3 DNA is TGTGCCAGCAGTTTCGGCCTTGAGCAGTTCTTC.

Points on this clonotype: Only one base separates this from a far larger clonotype, so it likely reflects a read error. The chain recombines TRBV9 with TRBJ2-1; 15 bases map to TRBD2. This CDR3 is 15 amino acids long. The V and J ends lost 6 bases and 8 bases, in that order; junction bases with no gene match: 6. The germline gives CDR1 SGDLS, CDR2 YYNGEE. CDR3 coding DNA: TGTGCCAGCATGGAGGGACTAGCGGGAGGAGATGAGCAGTTCTTC. It translates to CASMEGLAGGDEQFF.

This clonotype was counted once. The CDR3 does not end in the conserved phenylalanine or tryptophan, so this is likely a read error. The CDR3 DNA follows: TGTGCCAGCAGCTCCCGCGGTGGGGCACAGTACTTG. This encodes CASSSRGGAQYL. The J gene is TRBJ2-5, the V gene TRBV7-9, with a tentative D call TRBD1 (5 bases). Per the germline V gene, CDR1 is SEHNR and CDR2 is FQNEAQ (reference sequence). The CDR3 length is 12 residues. V dropped 4 bases and J dropped 11 bases, with 14 bases sitting between them.

About this clonotype itself: A read error likely explains this, since a far larger clone differs by one base. The genes are TRBV7-3 and TRBJ2-3; D ambiguous. V lost 1 base and J lost 2, with 7 bases in between. The CDR3 consists of 14 residues. CDR1 SGHTA and CDR2 FQGTGA come from the germline V gene. Written as DNA, the CDR3 is TGTGCCAGCAGCTTAATACTGAACACAGATACGCAGTATTTT. The encoded protein is CASSLILNTDTQYF.